This T cell receptor (beta chain) was sequenced in a study of Graves' ophthalmopathy and Graves' hyperthyroidism. Transcripts of RNA were the source for amplifying TCR beta CDR3 regions. HTBI primers were employed in first-round RT-PCR, then a second-round multiplex PCR followed. TCRdb recomputed calls from the multiplex PCR reads with MiXCR, one row per CDR3 protein. This table holds roughly 500,000 distinct CDR3 sequences, roughly 14% found once. This clonotype was observed at least ten times. Trimming left V 7 bases short and J 0 bases short, with 7 bases between. Germline CDR1 reads SGDLS; CDR2 reads YYNGEE. The CDR3 contains 12 residues.

This receptor was obtained from a woman in her 30s with Graves' ophthalmopathy. This chain connects TRBV9 to TRBJ1-1; D unclear. Sequencing was performed on blood. This CDR3 is CASRALNTEAFF. The CDR3 DNA reads as TGTGCCAGCCGGGCCCTGAACACTGAAGCTTTCTTT.